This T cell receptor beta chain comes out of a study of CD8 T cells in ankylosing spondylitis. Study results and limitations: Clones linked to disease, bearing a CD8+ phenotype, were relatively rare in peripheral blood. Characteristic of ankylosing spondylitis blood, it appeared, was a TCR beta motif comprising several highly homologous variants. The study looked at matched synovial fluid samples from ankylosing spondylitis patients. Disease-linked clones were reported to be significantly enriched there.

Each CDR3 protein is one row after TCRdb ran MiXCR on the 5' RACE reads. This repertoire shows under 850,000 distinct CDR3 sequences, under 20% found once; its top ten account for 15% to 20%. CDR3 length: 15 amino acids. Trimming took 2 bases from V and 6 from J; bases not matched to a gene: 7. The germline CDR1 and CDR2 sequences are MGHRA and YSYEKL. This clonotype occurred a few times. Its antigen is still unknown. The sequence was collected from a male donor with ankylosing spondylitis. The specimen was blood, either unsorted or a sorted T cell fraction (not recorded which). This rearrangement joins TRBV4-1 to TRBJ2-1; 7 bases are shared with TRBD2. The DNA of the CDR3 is TGCGCCAGCAGCCAACTTAGCGGGTATAGCAATGAGCAGTTCTTC. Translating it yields CASSQLSGYSNEQFF.